This entry concerns a single T cell receptor (beta chain). What this receptor recognizes is not known. No base-level quality is on record; no much larger clone is a single base apart. The entry originates in a study of CDR3 diversity in severe acne (dated by TCRdb to the late 2010s). To prepare the library, PCR was applied. TCRdb lists the instrument as Illumina HiSeq 2000. TCRdb passed the public sequencing reads through fastp at Q25 and MiXCR, retaining productive beta sequences. For every CDR3 protein sequence, its rows merge into one entry that carries the most common genes and DNA. The sample table contains around 85,000 distinct CDR3 sequences; only one count was recorded for less than 65% of them. About 9.9% of the sample rests with the top ten. The germline V and J ends show losses of 0 bases and 11 bases respectively, and no gene match explains 6 bases of the junction. The CDR3 sequence holds 15 residues, the cysteine and phenylalanine included. Just the 45-base CDR3 DNA is kept, in frame starting at base 1. The germline V gene (reference sequence) sets CDR1 to SGHNT and CDR2 to YYREEE.

The V gene is TRBV5-4 and the J gene is TRBJ2-1; a stretch of 12 junction bases matches TRBD2. The TCR originated in a male donor with severe acne vulgaris. The material sequenced was blood. The DNA sequence is TGTGCCAGCAGCTTGGGACTAGCGGGAGCGAATAAGCAGTTCTTC. The resulting protein is CASSLGLAGANKQFF.